These T cell receptor beta chains were read from a single sample in a study of T cells after yellow fever vaccination. TCRdb analysed the 5' RACE reads with MiXCR anew, one entry per CDR3 protein. The sample lists about 150,000 distinct CDR3 sequences; about 6.9% were seen once. Source: CD4+ T cells sorted from PBMCs, taken 10 days after the yellow fever booster vaccination. The receptors derive from a man aged 25-45 years who received the YFV17D yellow fever vaccine. Each CDR3 is given without its conserved first and last residue. Each record gives: D gene, V gene, J gene, CDR3 protein. D genes are given only for firm matches.

TRBD2	TRBV10-1	TRBJ2-5	ASSLSTAGGQETQY
TRBD2	TRBV20-1	TRBJ2-1	SARGTSGTNEQF
TRBD2	TRBV15	TRBJ2-3	ATSRGGLAGVTDTQY
-	TRBV18	TRBJ2-7	ASSPGTEVWQY
-	TRBV3-1	TRBJ1-1	ASSQEVMNTEAF
-	TRBV3-1	TRBJ2-1	ASSPGTNEQF
TRBD2	TRBV20-1	TRBJ2-3	SARSSGSTDTQY
-	TRBV18	TRBJ2-1	ASSPLLSSYNEQF
TRBD2	TRBV5-1	TRBJ2-1	ASSDNPGTSGSQF
TRBD1	TRBV4-1	TRBJ1-3	ASSPFAATGSRNTIY
-	TRBV20-1	TRBJ1-1	SARQGGDTEAF
-	TRBV10-3	TRBJ1-6	AISRTGDSNNSPLH
-	TRBV5-4	TRBJ2-3	ASSTYYSGDTQY
-	TRBV7-9	TRBJ2-7	ASSLAGTSDEQY
-	TRBV20-1	TRBJ2-5	SASRKPGQETQY
-	TRBV10-3	TRBJ1-5	AISDDRGQPQH
-	TRBV11-2	TRBJ2-1	ASSLERQEQF
-	TRBV6-1	TRBJ2-7	ASSRTFSYEQY
TRBD2	TRBV14	TRBJ2-5	ASSRLTSGRQTQY
-	TRBV6-2/TRBV6-3	TRBJ2-1	ASRSPAKQGREQF